Below, 27 T cell receptor beta chains from the same sample are listed, as sequenced in a study of CD8+ T cells in alopecia areata (dated by TCRdb to 2016 to 2019). The library relied on the immunoSEQ multiplex PCR assay. For TCR sequencing, RNA was extracted from every sample and reverse transcribed into cDNA to serve as template. Not all clones reach the TCRdb copy of this immuneACCESS table, which keeps in-frame sequences only. Checked studies attribute under half of the gap to unresolved V genes and leave the rest unexplained. The sample table contains around 98,000 clones; only one count was recorded for under 45% of them. The top ten clones comprise almost 0.8% of the sample. Sequencing input: CD4+ T cells sorted from blood. These receptors were taken from a human donor with alopecia areata.

This chain uses TRBV11-2 with TRBJ2-5; D is undetermined. Trimming took off 0 bases at V and 1 base at J, with 6 bases between the two ends. The CDR3 totals 14 residues. CDR1 is SGHAT, CDR2 FQNNGV, per germline. The CDR3 nucleotides are TGTGCCAGCAGCTTAGATATTATCCAAGAGACCCAGTACTTC. Its protein is CASSLDIIQETQYF.

This clone was counted only a few times. The chain is built from TRBV18 and TRBJ1-1; D remains unclear. CDR3 length: 14 residues. The ends were cut back, 3 bases at V and 2 bases at J, with 10 bases in the middle. Germline values: CDR1 KGHSH, CDR2 LQKENI. CDR3: CASSPDNPNTEAFF. CDR3 sequence (DNA): TGTGCCAGCTCACCGGATAATCCAAACACTGAAGCTTTCTTT.

The J gene is TRBJ1-2, the V gene TRBV27; 11 bases map to TRBD1. Trimming removed 6 bases from V and 8 bases from J; junction bases left unmatched: 5. The CDR3 loop spans 13 amino acids. Germline values: CDR1 MNHEY, CDR2 SMNVEV (reference sequence). For the CDR3, the DNA is TGTGCCAGCAGCGGACAGGGGGCGGGGGGCTACACCTTC. This encodes CASSGQGAGGYTF.

The chain recombines TRBV27 with TRBJ1-2, with unresolved D. The V and J ends lost 0 bases and 5 bases respectively, with 7 bases between them. The CDR3 totals 13 residues. Germline CDR1 and CDR2: MNHEY and SMNVEV (reference sequence). The CDR3 protein is CASSLSGSYGYTF. CDR3 coding DNA: TGTGCCAGCAGTTTATCGGGGTCTTATGGCTACACCTTC.

This clone was observed a few times. The J gene is TRBJ2-2, the V gene TRBV10-3; a weak D match, TRBD2 (7 bases). Trimming pared 8 bases from V and 7 bases from J, leaving 14 bases between. Germline CDR1 ENHRY, CDR2 SYGVKD. The CDR3 consists of 13 residues. CDR3 protein: CAIHGGADGELFF. The CDR3 DNA sequence: TGTGCCATCCATGGGGGGGCGGACGGGGAGCTGTTTTTT.

J is TRBJ1-5 and V is TRBV29-1; 9 bases fit TRBD1. The CDR3 totals 12 residues. Germline V gene lookup returns CDR1 SQVTM and CDR2 ANQGSEA. The V and J ends lost 6 bases and 7 bases, in that order; junction bases with no gene match: 4. CDR3 loop: CSVGTGRQPQHF. In nucleotides, the CDR3 is TGCAGCGTGGGGACAGGGAGACAGCCCCAGCATTTT.

This clone showed up many times. V and J are TRBV28 and TRBJ1-6, with D possibly matching TRBD1 (5 bases). The CDR3 consists of 16 residues. CDR1 and CDR2 from the germline V gene are MDHEN and SYDVKM. V lost 2 bases and J 0 bases, leaving 8 bases between the germline ends. The CDR3: CASSLGGSSYNSPLHF. The CDR3 DNA follows: TGTGCCAGCAGTTTAGGGGGAAGCTCCTATAATTCACCCCTCCACTTT.

The chain is built from TRBV29-1 and TRBJ2-3, with 7 bases fitting TRBD1. CDR3 length: 16 amino acids. Germline CDR1 is SQVTM and CDR2 is ANQGSEA. The junction had 8 bases not matched to a gene; V was cut back by 0 bases and J by 2 bases. Here the CDR3 DNA reads TGCAGCGTTGAAGATATGAAGACAGGGTCCACAGATACGCAGTATTTT. It encodes CSVEDMKTGSTDTQYF.

V and J are TRBV9 and TRBJ2-5, with D unclear. Deletions cut 1 base from V and 6 bases from J, with 10 bases between. This CDR3 contains 13 residues. Looked up from germline, CDR1 is SGDLS and CDR2 is YYNGEE. Written as DNA, the CDR3 is TGTGCCAGCAGCGTAACGACTGAGCAGACCCAGTACTTC. Its translation: CASSVTTEQTQYF.

This clone was detected only once. The chain couples TRBV5-1 to TRBJ2-1, with TRBD2 matching 14 bases. Per germline, CDR1 SGHRS and CDR2 YFSETQ. Trimming at V came to 3 bases and at J to 4 bases, leaving 6 bases not matched to a gene. The CDR3 is made up of 17 amino acids. The CDR3: CASSYSGTSGSYNEQFF. The CDR3 DNA is TGCGCCAGCAGCTACTCCGGGACTAGCGGGAGTTACAATGAGCAGTTCTTC.

In this sample, this clone turned up many times. The same CDR3 arises from other DNA sequences in this sample as well. The chain is built from TRBV29-1 and TRBJ2-3; D unclear. Germline V gene sequence: CDR1 SQVTM, CDR2 ANQGSEA. This CDR3 has 10 amino acids. The ends were cut back, 7 bases at V and 3 bases at J, with 5 bases in the middle. The CDR3 coding sequence is TGCAGCGGGGGAACAGATACGCAGTATTTT. Its translation is CSGGTDTQYF.

The chain is built from TRBV29-1 and TRBJ2-5; D is perhaps TRBD1 (6 bases). CDR1 is SQVTM, CDR2 ANQGSEA, per germline. V dropped 0 bases and J dropped 6 bases, with 8 bases sitting between them. The CDR3 runs to 12 residues. This CDR3 reads CSVEETGKTQYF. The CDR3, as DNA: TGCAGCGTTGAAGAGACAGGAAAGACCCAGTACTTC.

The rearrangement uses TRBV5-6 and TRBJ2-1, with TRBD2 matching 7 bases. The CDR3 is made up of 16 amino acids. V lost 5 bases, J lost 9 bases, and 17 bases stayed unmatched. Germline values: CDR1 SGHDT, CDR2 YYEEEE. The CDR3 reads CASSHVSWWEGTEQFF. The CDR3 DNA reads as TGTGCCAGCAGTCATGTTTCTTGGTGGGAGGGCACTGAGCAGTTCTTC.

The V gene is TRBV29-1, the J gene TRBJ2-1, with D unresolved. Germline lookup yields CDR1 SQVTM and CDR2 ANQGSEA. The CDR3 totals 16 residues. V dropped 5 bases and J dropped 1 base, with 18 bases sitting between them. DNA for the CDR3: TGCAGCGTTCCGGGTGTCCGGTCCTTATCCTACAATGAGCAGTTCTTC. This translates into CSVPGVRSLSYNEQFF.

This clone was seen only a few times. V gene TRBV2 combines with J gene TRBJ2-3; possibly TRBD2 for D (6 bases). CDR3 length equals 16 residues. CDR1 SNHLY and CDR2 FYNNEI come from the germline V gene. V lost 6 bases and J 5 bases, leaving 21 bases between the germline ends. The CDR3 spells CASSPTGGSRQDTQYF. In DNA form, the CDR3 reads TGTGCCAGCAGCCCTACTGGGGGGAGTCGCCAAGATACGCAGTATTTT.

This clone was detected a few times. This chain links TRBV6-5 with TRBJ2-7; 10 nucleotides match TRBD1. The V segment lost 6 bases and the J segment 3 bases; nucleotides outside the gene matches: 8. Germline lookup yields CDR1 MNHEY and CDR2 SVGAGI. CDR3 size: 15 residues. CDR3 nucleotides: TGTGCCAGCAGCTCCCGGACAGGGGGACGCTACGAGCAGTACTTC. Amino acid sequence: CASSSRTGGRYEQYF.

The genes are TRBV18 and TRBJ2-5; weak D call: TRBD2 (6 bases). The germline V gene has CDR1 KGHSH and CDR2 LQKENI. The V end lost 3 bases, the J end lost 3 bases, and 8 bases lay between the germline ends. This CDR3 has 13 residues. This CDR3 reads CASSPQREETQYF. The CDR3 DNA reads as TGTGCCAGCTCACCCCAGCGGGAAGAGACCCAGTACTTC. The complete variable domain, with remaining parts taken from reference TRBV18 and TRBJ2-5, reads NAGVMQNPRHLVRRRGQEARLRCSPMKGHSHVYWYRQLPEEGLKFMVYLQKENIIDESGMPKERFSAEFPKEGPSILRIQQVVRGDSAAYFCASSPQREETQYFGPGTRLLVL.

The gene calls are TRBV5-1 and TRBJ2-1; D possibly corresponds to TRBD1 (5 bases). CDR1 is SGHRS, CDR2 YFSETQ, per germline. Trimming removed 0 bases at V and 7 bases at J, with 14 bases between. CDR3 length equals 15 residues. The DNA for the CDR3 is TGCGCCAGCAGCTTGGACCATGTCAAGGGGAATGAGCAGTTCTTC. Protein product: CASSLDHVKGNEQFF. Combining the CDR3 with reference TRBV5-1 and TRBJ2-1 gives the whole variable domain KAGVTQTPRYLIKTRGQQVTLSCSPISGHRSVSWYQQTPGQGLQFLFEYFSETQRNKGNFPGRFSGRQFSNSRSEMNVSTLELGDSALYLCASSLDHVKGNEQFFGPGTRLTVL.

The CDR3 DNA reads TGTGCCTCTGACCGGAACTACGAGCAGTACTTC. It yields the protein CASDRNYEQYF. The V and J genes are TRBV30 and TRBJ2-5; D is undetermined. The DNA end is more similar to TRBJ2-7, so the J call may be wrong. CDR3 length: 11 residues. From germline, CDR1 is GTSNPN and CDR2 SVGIG (reference sequence).

V is TRBV2 and J is TRBJ2-1; D unclear. Trimming removed 4 bases at V and 6 bases at J, with 13 bases between. There are 14 residues in the CDR3. Per germline, CDR1 SNHLY and CDR2 FYNNEI. In DNA form, the CDR3 reads TGTGCCAGCAGTGTTAGCTTAGAGCTCAATGAGCAGTTCTTC. Its translation is CASSVSLELNEQFF.

This chain joins TRBV25-1 and TRBJ2-4, with D unresolved. V lost 4 bases and J lost 14, with 3 bases in between. Germline values: CDR1 MGHDK, CDR2 SYGVNS. The CDR3 covers 8 residues. DNA of the CDR3: TGTGCCAGCAGTGGAGAGTACTTC. Its protein product is CASSGEYF.

This clone occurred a few times. The rearrangement joins TRBV29-1 to TRBJ2-1, with D possibly called TRBD1 or TRBD2 (5 bases each). V was clipped by 7 bases and J by 3 bases, with 10 bases between them. Germline V gene data show CDR1 as SQVTM and CDR2 as ANQGSEA. The CDR3 length is 12 residues. DNA for the CDR3: TGCAGCGCAGGGACCGGCTACAATGAGCAGTTCTTC. Translating gives CSAGTGYNEQFF.

The rearrangement links TRBV9 to TRBJ2-2; weak D call: TRBD2 (5 bases). Germline CDR1 and CDR2: SGDLS and YYNGEE. The CDR3 consists of 16 residues. The ends were cut back, 3 bases at V and 0 bases at J, with 12 bases in the middle. The CDR3 reads CASSAKGAPNTGELFF. The DNA for the CDR3 is TGTGCCAGCAGCGCCAAGGGAGCGCCGAACACCGGGGAGCTGTTTTTT.

This clone was detected a few times. The CDR3 nucleotides are TGTGCCTGCAACCGGGACCCGTCCTACAATGAGCAGTTCTTC. Translating gives CACNRDPSYNEQFF. The rearrangement uses TRBV30 and TRBJ2-1, with D perhaps being TRBD1 or TRBD2 (5 bases each). The CDR3 totals 14 residues. The ends were cut back, 6 bases at V and 1 base at J, with 13 bases in the middle. Germline CDR1 GTSNPN, CDR2 SVGIG (reference sequence).

CDR3: CASSSPGDRISYEQYF. The DNA of the CDR3 is TGTGCCAGCAGTTCGCCAGGAGACAGGATCTCCTACGAGCAGTACTTC. The rearrangement links TRBV28 to TRBJ2-7, with D possibly being TRBD1 (6 bases). The CDR3 is made up of 16 amino acids. Per germline, CDR1 MDHEN and CDR2 SYDVKM. V was shortened by 4 bases and J by 0 bases, with 16 bases between the two germline ends.

The table lists this clone with a few counts. The chain is built from TRBV7-9 and TRBJ1-6, with D tentatively TRBD1 (6 bases). The CDR3 is made up of 15 amino acids. V was shortened by 0 bases and J by 7 bases, with 10 bases between the two germline ends. The germline V gene has CDR1 SEHNR and CDR2 FQNEAQ (reference sequence). The DNA of the CDR3 is TGTGCCAGCAGCTTAGCCGACAGGTCCAATTCACCCCTCCACTTT. This codes for CASSLADRSNSPLHF. The full variable domain, rest sourced from reference TRBV7-9 and TRBJ1-6, is DTGVSQNPRHKITKRGQNVTFRCDPISEHNRLYWYRQTLGQGPEFLTYFQNEAQLEKSRLLSDRFSAERPKGSFSTLEIQRTEQGDSAMYLCASSLADRSNSPLHFGNGTRLTVT.

In this sample, this clone turned up once. The rearrangement joins TRBV4-1 to TRBJ2-5; D is ambiguous. Trimming cost V 6 bases and J 4 bases, with 15 bases left between them. The CDR3 is made up of 14 amino acids. In germline, CDR1 is MGHRA, CDR2 YSYEKL. The DNA of the CDR3 is TGCGCCAGCAGTCGAGGCCAAGGGTTAGAGACCCAGTACTTC. It translates to CASSRGQGLETQYF.